The clone carrying this T cell receptor beta chain was counted ten times or more. This specimen belongs to a study of early T cells in non-severe SARS-CoV-2 infection. Germline lookup yields CDR1 MGHRA and CDR2 YSYEKL. Trimming removed 3 bases from V and 0 bases from J; junction bases left unmatched: 5. The CDR3 has 17 residues. TCRdb itself ran the 5' RACE reads through MiXCR, one entry per CDR3 protein. The repertoire holds fewer than 55,000 distinct CDR3 sequences, with 4% to 4.5% as singletons. The sequencing sample was made of whole blood. The chain uses TRBV4-1 and TRBJ1-6; 7 bases fit TRBD1. This sequence was found in an adult who was a healthcare worker with PCR-confirmed SARS-CoV-2 infection or an uninfected control (not recorded which). CDR3 DNA: TGCGCCAGCAGCCAGGAAGGACAGGTCTCCTATAATTCACCCCTCCACTTT. It codes for CASSQEGQVSYNSPLHF.